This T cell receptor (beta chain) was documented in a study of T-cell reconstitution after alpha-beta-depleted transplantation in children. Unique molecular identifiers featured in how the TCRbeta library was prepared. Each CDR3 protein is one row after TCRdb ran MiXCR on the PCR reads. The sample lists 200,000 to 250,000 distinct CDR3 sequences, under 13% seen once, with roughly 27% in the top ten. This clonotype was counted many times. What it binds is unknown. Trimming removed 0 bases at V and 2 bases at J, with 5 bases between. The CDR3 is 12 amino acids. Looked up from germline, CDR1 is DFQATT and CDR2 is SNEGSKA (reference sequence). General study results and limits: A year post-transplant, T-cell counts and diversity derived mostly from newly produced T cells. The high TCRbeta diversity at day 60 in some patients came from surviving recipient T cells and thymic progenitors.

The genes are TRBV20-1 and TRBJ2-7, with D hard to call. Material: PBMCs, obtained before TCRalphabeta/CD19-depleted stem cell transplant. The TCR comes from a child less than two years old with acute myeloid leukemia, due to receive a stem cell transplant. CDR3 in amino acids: CSARDGTYEQYF. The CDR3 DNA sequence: TGCAGTGCTAGAGATGGGACCTACGAGCAGTACTTC.